This T cell receptor (beta chain) was captured in a study of blood T cell repertoires in COVID-19. As for the study in general: Samples taken during acute and convalescent COVID-19 were collected in the United States, Italy and Spain. T cells, B-cell-depleted T cells, or PBMCs provided the cDNA or gDNA that served as material.

This CDR3 is built from 15 residues. Losses at the gene ends were 4 bases for V and 3 bases for J; bases not matched to a gene: 8. CDR1 SGHNT and CDR2 YYREEE come from the germline V gene (reference sequence). In the original processing: Estimated nucleated cell counts came from reference gene primer amplification. The repertoire was sequenced with immunoSEQ multiplex PCR; TCRdb's copy has only in-frame clones and lacks some. The V and J calls and clone size are taken from that table; D and trimming were inferred from the DNA. The sample has approximately 200,000 clones, about 83% seen once. Sample: peripheral blood. The receptor was isolated from a woman in her forties or fifties with acute or convalescent COVID-19. This rearrangement joins TRBV5-4 to TRBJ2-5; 8 nucleotides align to TRBD2. CDR3 amino acids: CASSPRGGDKETQYF. CDR3 nucleotide sequence: TGTGCCAGCAGCCCCCGGGGGGGGGATAAAGAGACCCAGTACTTC.